Below are 10 T cell receptor beta chains sequenced from a single sample in a study of blood T cells in healthy people across ages. Primers used in a second PCR of about 7 to 12 cycles were a sample-barcoded 5' primer and a J-beta primer mix. TCRdb called the 5' RACE reads again in MiXCR, with one record for every CDR3 protein. The sample contains roughly 680,000 distinct CDR3 sequences, more than 40% of which appear only once. Sequencing was carried out using blood. These receptors came from a woman in her sixties or seventies in good health.

This clonotype was picked up a small number of times. V and J are TRBV7-2 and TRBJ2-7; TRBD1 is a possible D gene (5 bases). The germline V gene has CDR1 SGHTA and CDR2 FQGNSA. CDR3 length: 13 amino acids. Trimming shortened V by 4 bases and J by 3 bases, and 10 bases separated the two germline ends. This CDR3 is CASSSGHYYEQYF. CDR3 nucleotide sequence: TGTGCCAGCAGCTCAGGACACTACTACGAGCAGTACTTC.

J is TRBJ2-1 and V is TRBV5-1; TRBD1 matches 7 bases. The CDR3 runs 16 residues. Germline trimming cut 2 bases from V and 4 bases from J; bases unmatched to any gene: 9. Germline V gene sequence: CDR1 SGHRS, CDR2 YFSETQ. CDR3 in DNA: TGCGCCAGCAGCTTAGCCCCTCTACAGGGGTACAATGAGCAGTTCTTC. Translating gives CASSLAPLQGYNEQFF.

This clonotype was detected a few times. The gene calls are TRBV15 and TRBJ2-1; TRBD2 aligns across 8 bases. J lost 3 bases, V lost 6 bases, and 7 bases had no gene match. The CDR3 has 15 amino acids. Looked up from germline, CDR1 is LNHNV and CDR2 is YYDKDF (reference sequence). CDR3 in DNA: TGTGCCACCAGAAGAAGTAGCGGGGTCTACAATGAGCAGTTCTTC. It yields the protein CATRRSSGVYNEQFF.

This clonotype has a handful of counts. J is TRBJ1-6 and V is TRBV4-3; the D gene is possibly TRBD1 (5 bases). Germline V lookup: CDR1 LGHNA, CDR2 YSLEER. The CDR3 sequence is 14 residues long. The ends were cut back, 0 bases at V and 10 bases at J, with 10 bases in the middle. The CDR3 nucleotides read TGCGCCAGCAGCCAAGATTCAGGGCACTCACCCCTCCACTTT. Translation: CASSQDSGHSPLHF.

The table lists this clonotype with many counts. The chain employs TRBV7-2 and TRBJ2-3; D is possibly TRBD2 (5 bases). Trimming left V 6 bases short and J 4 bases short, with 14 bases between. The CDR3 is 14 residues long. Germline assignment: CDR1 SGHTA and CDR2 FQGNSA. CDR3 loop: CASSTSSRPDTQYF. The CDR3 DNA reads as TGTGCCAGCAGTACATCTAGCCGCCCAGATACGCAGTATTTT.

A word on this clonotype: A much larger clone differs from this one at a single base, so this may be a read error. The chain combines TRBV20-1 with TRBJ2-7; a weak D match, TRBD1 (5 bases). The CDR3 is made up of 12 amino acids. V shed 5 bases and J shed 4 bases, with 12 bases lying between them. In germline, CDR1 is DFQATT, CDR2 SNEGSKA (reference sequence). CDR3 protein: CSAPDSRYEQYF. Here the CDR3 DNA reads TGCAGTGCTCCAGACAGCCGGTACGAGCAGTACTTC.

A single count supports this clonotype. The chain links TRBV5-1 to TRBJ2-3; D gene unclear. Trimming cost V 0 bases and J 5 bases, with 16 bases left between them. The CDR3 contains 16 residues. Germline-derived CDR1 and CDR2 are SGHRS and YFSETQ. The CDR3 region is CASSLALLESRDTQYF. Here the CDR3 DNA reads TGCGCCAGCAGCTTGGCCCTGCTAGAATCGAGAGATACGCAGTATTTT.

This clonotype appeared many times. This sequence joins TRBV7-2 and TRBJ1-2, with a weak D call TRBD1 (5 bases). CDR3 length equals 13 residues. V lost 4 bases and J 2 bases, leaving 8 bases between the germline ends. Germline CDR1 and CDR2: SGHTA and FQGNSA. The CDR3 DNA sequence: TGTGCCAGCAGCTCGGGACGGAACTATGGCTACACCTTC. Protein product: CASSSGRNYGYTF.

A remark on this clonotype: One end of the junction varies from germline; a read error may be responsible. The V and J genes are TRBV12-3 or TRBV12-4 and TRBJ2-7; 7 bases map to TRBD2. The CDR3 totals 15 residues. The CDR3 spells CSSSNPLARFGEQYF. DNA for the CDR3: TGTTCCAGCAGCAATCCACTAGCGAGATTCGGGGAGCAGTACTTC.

This chain connects TRBV5-1 to TRBJ2-1, with 10 bases lining up with TRBD2. The J segment lost 1 base and the V segment lost 3 bases, leaving 4 bases of the junction unmatched. The CDR3 contains 16 residues. Germline lookup yields CDR1 SGHRS and CDR2 YFSETQ. CDR3 coding DNA: TGCGCCAGCAGCTCCGCTAGCGGGAGTTCCTACAATGAGCAGTTCTTC. Protein: CASSSASGSSYNEQFF. Full variable domain (outside the CDR3, taken from reference TRBV5-1 and TRBJ2-1): KAGVTQTPRYLIKTRGQQVTLSCSPISGHRSVSWYQQTPGQGLQFLFEYFSETQRNKGNFPGRFSGRQFSNSRSEMNVSTLELGDSALYLCASSSASGSSYNEQFFGPGTRLTVL.